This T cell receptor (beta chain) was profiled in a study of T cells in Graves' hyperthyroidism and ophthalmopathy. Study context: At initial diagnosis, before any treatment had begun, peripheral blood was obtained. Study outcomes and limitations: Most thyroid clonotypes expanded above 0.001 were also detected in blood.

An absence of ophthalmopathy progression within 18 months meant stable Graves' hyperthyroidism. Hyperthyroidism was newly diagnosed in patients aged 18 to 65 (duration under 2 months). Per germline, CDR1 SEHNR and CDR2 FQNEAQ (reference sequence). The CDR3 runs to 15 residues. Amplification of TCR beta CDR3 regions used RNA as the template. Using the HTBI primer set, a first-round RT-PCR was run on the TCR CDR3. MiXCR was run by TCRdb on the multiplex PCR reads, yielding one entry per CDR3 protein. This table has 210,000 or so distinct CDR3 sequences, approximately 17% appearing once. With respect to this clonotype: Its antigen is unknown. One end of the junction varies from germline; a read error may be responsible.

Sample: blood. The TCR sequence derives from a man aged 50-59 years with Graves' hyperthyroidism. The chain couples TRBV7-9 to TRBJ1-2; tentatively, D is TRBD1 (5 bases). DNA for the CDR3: TGTGCCAGCAGCTCAACTTTCAGGGAGGCATATGGCTGCACCTTC. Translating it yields CASSSTFREAYGCTF.